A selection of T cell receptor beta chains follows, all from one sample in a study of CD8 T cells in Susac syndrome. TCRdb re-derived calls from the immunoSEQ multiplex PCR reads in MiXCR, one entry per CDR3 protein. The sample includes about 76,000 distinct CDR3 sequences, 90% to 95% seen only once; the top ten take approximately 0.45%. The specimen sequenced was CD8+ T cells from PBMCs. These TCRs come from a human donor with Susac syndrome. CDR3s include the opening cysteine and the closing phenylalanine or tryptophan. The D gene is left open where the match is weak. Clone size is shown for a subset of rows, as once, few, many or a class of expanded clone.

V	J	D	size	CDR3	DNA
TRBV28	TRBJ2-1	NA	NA	CASSLGSVQNEQFF	TGTGCCAGCAGTTTAGGGTCTGTGCAGAATGAGCAGTTCTTC
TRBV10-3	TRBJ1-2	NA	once	CAISGIGVSYGYTF	TGTGCCATCAGTGGAATTGGGGTTTCCTATGGCTACACCTTC
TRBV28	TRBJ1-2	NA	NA	CAVRRKQGYTF	TGTGCCGTTCGGCGGAAACAGGGCTACACCTTC
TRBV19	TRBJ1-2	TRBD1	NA	CASRTDRGAGYTF	TGTGCCAGTAGAACGGACAGGGGAGCTGGCTACACCTTC
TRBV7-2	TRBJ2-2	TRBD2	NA	CASSPRAGANTGELFF	TGTGCCAGCAGCCCGAGAGCGGGAGCGAACACCGGGGAGCTGTTTTTT
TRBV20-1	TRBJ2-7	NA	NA	CSARESSNYEQYF	TGCAGTGCTAGAGAGTCCTCCAACTACGAGCAGTACTTC
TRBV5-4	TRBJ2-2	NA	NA	CASSHRASNTGELFF	TGTGCCAGCAGCCATAGAGCATCGAACACCGGGGAGCTGTTTTTT
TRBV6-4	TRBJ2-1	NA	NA	CASSALAGTYNEQFF	TGTGCCAGCAGTGCCCTCGCGGGCACCTACAATGAGCAGTTCTTC
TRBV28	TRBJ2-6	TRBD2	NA	CAAGGAGANVLTF	TGTGCCGCGGGGGGCGCTGGGGCCAACGTCCTGACTTTC
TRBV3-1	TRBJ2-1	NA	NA	CASSQGLPTYNEQFF	TGTGCCAGCAGCCAAGGGCTTCCAACCTACAATGAGCAGTTCTTC
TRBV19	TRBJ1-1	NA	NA	CASSIMSGTGTEAFF	TGTGCCAGTAGTATTATGTCTGGGACTGGGACTGAAGCTTTCTTT
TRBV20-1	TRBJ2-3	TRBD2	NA	CSARVRTSGSRLDTQYF	TGCAGTGCTAGAGTTCGGACTAGCGGGAGCCGTTTAGATACGCAGTATTTT
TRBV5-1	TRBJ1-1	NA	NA	CASSANRDLEAFF	TGCGCCAGCAGCGCCAACAGGGATCTAGAAGCTTTCTTT
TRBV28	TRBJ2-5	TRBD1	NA	CASRSQGVRQETQYF	TGTGCCAGCAGAAGTCAGGGGGTGAGACAAGAGACCCAGTACTTC
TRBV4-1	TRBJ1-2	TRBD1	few	CASSQVQGADGYTF	TGCGCCAGCAGCCAAGTCCAGGGGGCGGACGGCTACACCTTC
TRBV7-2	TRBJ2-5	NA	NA	CASSLIRGKQETQYF	TGTGCCAGCAGCTTAATTAGGGGGAAACAAGAGACCCAGTACTTC
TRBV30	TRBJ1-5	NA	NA	CAWSSYRVYSNQPQHF	TGTGCCTGGAGTTCTTATCGGGTCTATAGCAATCAGCCCCAGCATTTT
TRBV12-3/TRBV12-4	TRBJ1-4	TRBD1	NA	CASSFQGADEKLFF	TGTGCCAGCAGTTTTCAGGGGGCTGATGAAAAACTGTTTTTT
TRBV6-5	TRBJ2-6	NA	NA	CASTSGANVLTF	TGTGCCAGCACGTCTGGGGCCAACGTCCTGACTTTC
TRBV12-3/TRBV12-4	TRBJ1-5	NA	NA	CASSFGPSSQPQHF	TGTGCCAGCAGTTTCGGCCCCAGTAGTCAGCCCCAGCATTTT
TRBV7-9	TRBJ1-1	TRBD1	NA	CASSPGQGALTEAFF	TGTGCCAGCAGCCCCGGACAGGGGGCTCTCACTGAAGCTTTCTTT
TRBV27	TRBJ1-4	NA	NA	CASSLSAGWVEKLFF	TGTGCCAGCAGTTTATCGGCAGGGTGGGTTGAAAAACTGTTTTTT
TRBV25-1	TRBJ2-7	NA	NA	CASSEYRGEQYF	TGTGCCAGCAGTGAATATCGGGGCGAGCAGTACTTC
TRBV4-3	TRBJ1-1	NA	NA	CASSQERGLEGNTEAFF	TGCGCCAGCAGCCAAGAAAGAGGGTTAGAGGGTAACACTGAAGCTTTCTTT
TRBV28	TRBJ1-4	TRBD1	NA	CASSRGQGAKLFF	TGTGCCAGCAGCCGAGGACAGGGGGCTAAACTGTTTTTT
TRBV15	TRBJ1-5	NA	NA	CATSREDQPQHF	TGTGCCACCAGCAGAGAAGATCAGCCCCAGCATTTT
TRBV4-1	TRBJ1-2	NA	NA	CASSQEAIGRDGYTF	TGCGCCAGCAGCCAAGAAGCAATAGGACGGGATGGCTACACCTTC
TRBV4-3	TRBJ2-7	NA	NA	CASSQYSNDEQYF	TGCGCCAGCAGCCAATATTCGAACGACGAGCAGTACTTC
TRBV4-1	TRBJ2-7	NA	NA	CASSQADTVWYEQYF	TGCGCCAGCAGCCAAGCGGACACCGTGTGGTACGAGCAGTACTTC
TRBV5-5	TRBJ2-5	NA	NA	CASQRGGQRETQYF	TGTGCCAGCCAAAGGGGTGGGCAAAGAGAGACCCAGTACTTC
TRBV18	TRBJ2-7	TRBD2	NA	CASSPPLAGGSVYEQYF	TGTGCCAGCTCACCACCCCTAGCGGGAGGGTCGGTTTACGAGCAGTACTTC
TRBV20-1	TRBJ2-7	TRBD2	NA	CSARLTSGRAYEQYF	TGCAGTGCTAGATTGACTAGCGGGAGGGCTTACGAGCAGTACTTC
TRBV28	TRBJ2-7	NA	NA	CASSLGWYRPYEQYF	TGTGCCAGCAGTTTGGGTTGGTACAGACCCTACGAGCAGTACTTC
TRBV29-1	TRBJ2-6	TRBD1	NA	CSVGDRGFAGANVLTF	TGCAGCGTTGGAGACAGGGGGTTTGCAGGGGCCAACGTCCTGACTTTC
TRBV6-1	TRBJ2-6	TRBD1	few	CASSQGAGANVLTF	TGTGCCAGCAGCCAGGGGGCTGGGGCCAACGTCCTGACTTTC
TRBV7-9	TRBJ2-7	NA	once	CASSYSGEGEQYF	TGTGCCAGCAGCTACTCAGGGGAAGGGGAGCAGTACTTC
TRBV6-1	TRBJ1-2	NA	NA	CASSEWQNYGYTF	TGTGCCAGCAGTGAATGGCAGAACTATGGCTACACCTTC
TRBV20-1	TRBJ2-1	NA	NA	CSARDLLLSRDEQFF	TGCAGTGCTAGAGATCTCCTCTTGTCTCGGGATGAGCAGTTCTTC
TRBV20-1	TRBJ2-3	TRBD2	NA	CSARDSGRASTDTQYF	TGCAGTGCTAGAGATAGCGGGAGAGCTAGCACAGATACGCAGTATTTT
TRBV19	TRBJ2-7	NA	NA	CAKLAADSYEQYF	TGTGCCAAGCTAGCAGCGGACTCCTACGAGCAGTACTTC
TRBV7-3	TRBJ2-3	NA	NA	CASSLTGLVTDTQYF	TGTGCCAGCAGCTTAACGGGGCTAGTTACAGATACGCAGTATTTT
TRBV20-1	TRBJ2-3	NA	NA	CSASISDWSTDTQYF	TGCAGTGCTAGTATATCGGACTGGAGCACAGATACGCAGTATTTT
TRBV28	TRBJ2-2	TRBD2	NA	CASSRLLREGRGELFF	TGTGCCAGCAGTCGCCTCTTGCGGGAGGGCCGGGGGGAGCTGTTTTTT
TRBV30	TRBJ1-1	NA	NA	CAWIGAMNTEAFF	TGTGCCTGGATTGGGGCCATGAACACTGAAGCTTTCTTT
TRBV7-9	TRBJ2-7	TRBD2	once	CASSASTSGGATRNEQYF	TGTGCCAGCAGCGCCAGCACTAGCGGGGGGGCCACGAGGAACGAGCAGTACTTC
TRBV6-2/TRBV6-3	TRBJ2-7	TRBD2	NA	CASNREESYEQYF	TGTGCCAGCAACCGGGAGGAGTCCTACGAGCAGTACTTC
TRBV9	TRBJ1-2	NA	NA	CASSATGGYTF	TGTGCCAGCAGCGCCACTGGCGGCTACACCTTC
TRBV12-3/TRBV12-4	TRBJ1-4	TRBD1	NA	CASSSPTGIFTNEKLFF	TGTGCCAGCAGTTCTCCGACAGGGATTTTCACTAATGAAAAACTGTTTTTT
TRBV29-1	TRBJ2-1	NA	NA	CSVGGRNNEQFF	TGCAGCGTTGGGGGCCGAAACAATGAGCAGTTCTTC
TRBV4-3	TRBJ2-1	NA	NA	CASSQEIRQVYNEQFF	TGCGCCAGCAGCCAAGAGATACGGCAGGTCTACAATGAGCAGTTCTTC
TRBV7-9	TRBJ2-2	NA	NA	CASSSPNQGNTGELFF	TGTGCCAGCAGCTCTCCTAATCAGGGGAACACCGGGGAGCTGTTTTTT
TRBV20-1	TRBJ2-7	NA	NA	CSADPGPTYEQYF	TGCAGCGCCGACCCGGGACCCACCTACGAGCAGTACTTC
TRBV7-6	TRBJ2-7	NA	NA	CASSLEAGGRREQYF	TGTGCCAGCAGCTTAGAGGCAGGGGGGCGAAGGGAGCAGTACTTC
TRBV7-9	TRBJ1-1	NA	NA	CASTHPLDTEAFF	TGTGCCAGCACCCACCCTCTGGACACTGAAGCTTTCTTT